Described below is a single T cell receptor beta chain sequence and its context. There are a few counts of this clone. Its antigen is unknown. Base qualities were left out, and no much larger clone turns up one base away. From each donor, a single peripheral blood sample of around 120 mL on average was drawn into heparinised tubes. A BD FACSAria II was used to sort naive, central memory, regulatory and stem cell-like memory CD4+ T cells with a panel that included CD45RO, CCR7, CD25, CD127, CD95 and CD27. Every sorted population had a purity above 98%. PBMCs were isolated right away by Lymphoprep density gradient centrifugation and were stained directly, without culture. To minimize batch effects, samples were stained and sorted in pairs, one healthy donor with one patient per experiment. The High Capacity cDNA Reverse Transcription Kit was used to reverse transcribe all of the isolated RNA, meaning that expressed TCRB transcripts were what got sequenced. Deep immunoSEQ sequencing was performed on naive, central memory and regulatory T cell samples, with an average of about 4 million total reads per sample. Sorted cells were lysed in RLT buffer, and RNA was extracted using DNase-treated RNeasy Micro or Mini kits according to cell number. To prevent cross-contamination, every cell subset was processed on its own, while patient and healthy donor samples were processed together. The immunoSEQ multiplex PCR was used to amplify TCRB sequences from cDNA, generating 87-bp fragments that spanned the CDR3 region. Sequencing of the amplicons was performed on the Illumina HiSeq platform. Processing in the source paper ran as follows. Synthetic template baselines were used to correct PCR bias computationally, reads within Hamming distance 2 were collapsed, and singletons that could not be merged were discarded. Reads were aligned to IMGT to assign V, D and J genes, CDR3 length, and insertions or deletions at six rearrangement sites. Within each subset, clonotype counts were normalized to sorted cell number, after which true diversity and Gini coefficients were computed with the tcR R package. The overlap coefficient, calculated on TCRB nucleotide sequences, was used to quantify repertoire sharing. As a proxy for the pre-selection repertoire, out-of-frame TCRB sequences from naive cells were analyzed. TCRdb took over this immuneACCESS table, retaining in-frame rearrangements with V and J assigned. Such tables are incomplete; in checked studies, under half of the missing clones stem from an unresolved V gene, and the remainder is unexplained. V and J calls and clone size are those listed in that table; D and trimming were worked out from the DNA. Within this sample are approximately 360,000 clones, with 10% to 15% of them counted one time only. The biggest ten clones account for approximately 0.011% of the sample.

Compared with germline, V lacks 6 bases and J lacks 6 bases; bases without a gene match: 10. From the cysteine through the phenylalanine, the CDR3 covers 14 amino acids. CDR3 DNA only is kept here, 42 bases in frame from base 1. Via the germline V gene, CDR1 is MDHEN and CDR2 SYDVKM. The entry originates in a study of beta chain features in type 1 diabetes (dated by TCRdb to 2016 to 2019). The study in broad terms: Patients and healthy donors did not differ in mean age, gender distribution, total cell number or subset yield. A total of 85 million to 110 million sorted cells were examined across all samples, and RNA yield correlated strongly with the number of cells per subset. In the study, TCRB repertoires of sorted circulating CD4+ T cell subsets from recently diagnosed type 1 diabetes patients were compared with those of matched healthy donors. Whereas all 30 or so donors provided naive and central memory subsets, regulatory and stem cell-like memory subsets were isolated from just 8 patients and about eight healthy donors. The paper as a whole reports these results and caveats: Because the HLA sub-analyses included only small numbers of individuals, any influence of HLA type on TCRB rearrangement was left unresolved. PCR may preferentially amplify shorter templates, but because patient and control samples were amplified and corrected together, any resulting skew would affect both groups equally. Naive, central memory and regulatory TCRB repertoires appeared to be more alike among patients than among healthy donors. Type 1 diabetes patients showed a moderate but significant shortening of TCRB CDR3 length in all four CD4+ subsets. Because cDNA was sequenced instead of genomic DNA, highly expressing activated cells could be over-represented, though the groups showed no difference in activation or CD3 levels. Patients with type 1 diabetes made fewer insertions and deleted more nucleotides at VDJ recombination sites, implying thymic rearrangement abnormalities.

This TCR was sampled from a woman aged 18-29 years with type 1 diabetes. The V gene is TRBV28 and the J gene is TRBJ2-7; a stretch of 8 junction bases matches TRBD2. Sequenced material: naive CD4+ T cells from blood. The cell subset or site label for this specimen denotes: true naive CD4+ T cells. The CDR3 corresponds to CASSRRAGASEQYF. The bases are TGTGCCAGCAGCCGCCGAGCGGGAGCTAGCGAGCAGTACTTC.